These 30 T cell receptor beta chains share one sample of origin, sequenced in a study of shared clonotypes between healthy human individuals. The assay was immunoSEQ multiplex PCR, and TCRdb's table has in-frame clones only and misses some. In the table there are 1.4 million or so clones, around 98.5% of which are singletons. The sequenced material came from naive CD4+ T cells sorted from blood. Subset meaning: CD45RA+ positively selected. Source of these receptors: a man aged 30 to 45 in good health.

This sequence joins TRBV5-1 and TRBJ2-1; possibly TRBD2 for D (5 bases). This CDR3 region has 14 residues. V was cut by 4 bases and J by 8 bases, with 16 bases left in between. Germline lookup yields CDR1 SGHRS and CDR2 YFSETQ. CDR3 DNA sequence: TGCGCCAGCAGCGTGACTATCCAGGCTCATGAGCAGTTCTTC. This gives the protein CASSVTIQAHEQFF.

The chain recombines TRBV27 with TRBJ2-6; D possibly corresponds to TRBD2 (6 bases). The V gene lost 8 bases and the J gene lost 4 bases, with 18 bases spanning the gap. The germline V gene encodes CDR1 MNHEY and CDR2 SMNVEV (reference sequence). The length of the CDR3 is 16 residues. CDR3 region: CASRSAGTPGANVLTF. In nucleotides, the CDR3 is TGTGCCAGCCGCTCGGCAGGGACTCCCGGGGCCAACGTCCTGACTTTC.

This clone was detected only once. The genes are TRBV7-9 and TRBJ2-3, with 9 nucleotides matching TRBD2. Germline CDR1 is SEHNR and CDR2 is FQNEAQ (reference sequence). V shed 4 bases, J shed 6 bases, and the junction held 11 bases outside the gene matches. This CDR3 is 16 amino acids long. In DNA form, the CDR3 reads TGTGCCAGCAGCTCCGCTGGCGGGAGGGCCTCGGATACGCAGTATTTT. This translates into CASSSAGGRASDTQYF.

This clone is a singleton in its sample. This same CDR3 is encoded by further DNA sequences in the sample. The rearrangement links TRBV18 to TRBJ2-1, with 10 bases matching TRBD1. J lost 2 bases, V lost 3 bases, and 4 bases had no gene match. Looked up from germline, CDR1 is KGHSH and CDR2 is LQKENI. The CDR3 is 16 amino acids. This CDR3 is CASSPPGQGAYNEQFF. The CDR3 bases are TGTGCCAGCTCACCTCCTGGACAGGGGGCCTACAATGAGCAGTTCTTC.

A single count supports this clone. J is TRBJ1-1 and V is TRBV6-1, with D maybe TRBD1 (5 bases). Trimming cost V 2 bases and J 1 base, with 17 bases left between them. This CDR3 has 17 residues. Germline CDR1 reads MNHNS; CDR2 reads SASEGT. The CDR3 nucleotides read TGTGCCAGCAGTGAATGGGGCGAACCCTTTTCGAACACTGAAGCTTTCTTT. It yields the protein CASSEWGEPFSNTEAFF.

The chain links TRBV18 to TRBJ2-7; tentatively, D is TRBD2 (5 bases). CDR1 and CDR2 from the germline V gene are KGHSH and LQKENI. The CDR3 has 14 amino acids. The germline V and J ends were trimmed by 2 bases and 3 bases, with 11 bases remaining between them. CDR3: CASSPKEGYYEQYF. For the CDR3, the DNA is TGTGCCAGCTCACCAAAAGAGGGCTACTACGAGCAGTACTTC.

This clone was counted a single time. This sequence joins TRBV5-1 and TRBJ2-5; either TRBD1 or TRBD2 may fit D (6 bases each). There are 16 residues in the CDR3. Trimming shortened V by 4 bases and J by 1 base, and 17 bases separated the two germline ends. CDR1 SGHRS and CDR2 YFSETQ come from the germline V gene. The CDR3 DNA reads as TGCGCCAGCAGCCTCTACCCGAGGGGGGCCCAAGAGACCCAGTACTTC. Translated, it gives CASSLYPRGAQETQYF.

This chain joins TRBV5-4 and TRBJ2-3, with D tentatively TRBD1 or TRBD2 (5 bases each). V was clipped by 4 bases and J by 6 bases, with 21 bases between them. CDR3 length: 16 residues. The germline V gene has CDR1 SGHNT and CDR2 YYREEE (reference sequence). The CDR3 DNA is TGTGCCAGCAGCCCCGCGGTCATACGAGGGGCGGATACGCAGTATTTT. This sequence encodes CASSPAVIRGADTQYF.

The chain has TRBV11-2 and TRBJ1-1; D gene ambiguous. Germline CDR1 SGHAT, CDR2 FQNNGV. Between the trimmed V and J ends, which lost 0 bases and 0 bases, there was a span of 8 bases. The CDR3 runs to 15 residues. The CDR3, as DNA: TGTGCCAGCAGCTTAGATGCCAGCTTGAACACTGAAGCTTTCTTT. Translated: CASSLDASLNTEAFF.

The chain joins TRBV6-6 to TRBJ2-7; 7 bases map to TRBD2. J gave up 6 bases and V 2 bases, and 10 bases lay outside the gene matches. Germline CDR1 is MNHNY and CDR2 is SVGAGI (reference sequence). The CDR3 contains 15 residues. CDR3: CASSYPGTTRAEQYF. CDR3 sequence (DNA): TGTGCCAGCAGTTACCCCGGGACTACTAGGGCCGAGCAGTACTTC.

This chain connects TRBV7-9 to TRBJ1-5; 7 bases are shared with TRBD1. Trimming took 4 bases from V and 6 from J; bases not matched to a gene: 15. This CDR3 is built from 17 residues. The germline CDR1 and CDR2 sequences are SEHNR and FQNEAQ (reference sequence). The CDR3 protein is CASSSEGAGKLGQPQHF. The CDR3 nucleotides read TGTGCCAGCAGCTCCGAGGGGGCGGGGAAGTTGGGTCAGCCCCAGCATTTT. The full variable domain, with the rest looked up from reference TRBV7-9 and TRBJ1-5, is DTGVSQNPRHKITKRGQNVTFRCDPISEHNRLYWYRQTLGQGPEFLTYFQNEAQLEKSRLLSDRFSAERPKGSFSTLEIQRTEQGDSAMYLCASSSEGAGKLGQPQHFGDGTRLSIL.

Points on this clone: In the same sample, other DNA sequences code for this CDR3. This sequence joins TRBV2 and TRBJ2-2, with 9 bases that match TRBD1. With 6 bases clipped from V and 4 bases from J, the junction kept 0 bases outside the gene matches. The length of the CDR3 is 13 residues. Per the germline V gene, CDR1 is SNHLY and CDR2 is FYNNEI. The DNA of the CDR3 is TGTGCCAGCAGGGACAGGGGCACCGGGGAGCTGTTTTTT. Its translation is CASRDRGTGELFF.

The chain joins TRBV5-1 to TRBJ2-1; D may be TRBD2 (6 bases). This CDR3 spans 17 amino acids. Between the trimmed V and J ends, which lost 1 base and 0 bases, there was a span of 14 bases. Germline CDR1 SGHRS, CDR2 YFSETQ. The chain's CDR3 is CASSLSVGGGSYNEQFF. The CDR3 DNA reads TGCGCCAGCAGCTTGTCGGTGGGAGGAGGCTCCTACAATGAGCAGTTCTTC.

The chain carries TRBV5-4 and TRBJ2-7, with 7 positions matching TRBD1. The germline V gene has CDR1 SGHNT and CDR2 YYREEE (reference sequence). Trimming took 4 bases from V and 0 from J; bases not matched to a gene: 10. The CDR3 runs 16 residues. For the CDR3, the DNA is TGTGCCAGCAGCCTAGACGGAAACAGGGGCTCCTACGAGCAGTACTTC. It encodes CASSLDGNRGSYEQYF.

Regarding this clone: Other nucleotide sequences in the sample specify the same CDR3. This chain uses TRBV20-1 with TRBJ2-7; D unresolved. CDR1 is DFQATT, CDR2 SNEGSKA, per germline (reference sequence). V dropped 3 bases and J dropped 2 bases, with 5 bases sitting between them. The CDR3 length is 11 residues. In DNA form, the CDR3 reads TGCAGTGCTAGGGGAACCTACGAGCAGTACTTC. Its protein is CSARGTYEQYF.

CDR3 protein: CASSQEWGSYNEQFF. The CDR3 DNA follows: TGCGCCAGCAGCCAAGAGTGGGGCTCCTACAATGAGCAGTTCTTC. V gene TRBV4-3 combines with J gene TRBJ2-1, with D hard to call. Germline loops: CDR1 LGHNA, CDR2 YSLEER. The CDR3 sequence is 15 residues long. The V and J ends lost 0 bases and 0 bases respectively, with 6 bases between them.

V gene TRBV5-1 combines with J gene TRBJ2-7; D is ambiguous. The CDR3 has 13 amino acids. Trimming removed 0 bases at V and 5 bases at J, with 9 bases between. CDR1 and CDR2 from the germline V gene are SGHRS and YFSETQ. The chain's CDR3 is CASSLASQDEQYF. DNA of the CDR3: TGCGCCAGCAGCTTGGCGTCCCAGGACGAGCAGTACTTC.

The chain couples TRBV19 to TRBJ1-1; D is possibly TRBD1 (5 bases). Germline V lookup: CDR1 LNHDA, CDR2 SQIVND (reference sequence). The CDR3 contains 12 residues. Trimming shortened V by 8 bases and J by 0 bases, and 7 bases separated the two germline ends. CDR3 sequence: CASRDLNTEAFF. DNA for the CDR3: TGTGCCAGTCGGGACCTGAACACTGAAGCTTTCTTT.

The CDR3, as DNA: TGCGCCAGCAGCCGTGGTCTCCCGCCTAGCGGGACGAGCACAGATACGCAGTATTTT. Translation gives CASSRGLPPSGTSTDTQYF. The genes are TRBV4-3 and TRBJ2-3; 9 bases are a match to TRBD2. The junction had 14 bases not matched to a gene; V was cut back by 4 bases and J by 0 bases. The CDR3 sequence is 19 residues long. Per germline, CDR1 LGHNA and CDR2 YSLEER.

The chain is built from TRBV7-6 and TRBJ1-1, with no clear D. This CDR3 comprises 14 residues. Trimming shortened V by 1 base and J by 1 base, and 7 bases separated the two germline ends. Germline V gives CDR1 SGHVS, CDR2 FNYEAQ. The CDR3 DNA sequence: TGTGCCAGCAGCTTAGGATTTGGGAACACTGAAGCTTTCTTT. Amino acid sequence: CASSLGFGNTEAFF.

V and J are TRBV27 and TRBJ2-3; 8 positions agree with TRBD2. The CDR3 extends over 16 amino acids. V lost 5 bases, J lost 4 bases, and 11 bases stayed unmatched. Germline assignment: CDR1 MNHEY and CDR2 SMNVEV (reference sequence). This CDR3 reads CASSRPPGREADTQYF. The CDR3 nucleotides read TGTGCCAGCAGTCGGCCCCCCGGGAGGGAGGCAGATACGCAGTATTTT.

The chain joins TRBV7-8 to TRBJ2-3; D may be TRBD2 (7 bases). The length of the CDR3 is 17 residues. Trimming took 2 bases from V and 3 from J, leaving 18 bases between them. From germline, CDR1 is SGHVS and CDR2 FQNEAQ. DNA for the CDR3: TGTGCCAGCAGCTTAAGGTTAGGGGGGGCGCATACAGATACGCAGTATTTT. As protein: CASSLRLGGAHTDTQYF.

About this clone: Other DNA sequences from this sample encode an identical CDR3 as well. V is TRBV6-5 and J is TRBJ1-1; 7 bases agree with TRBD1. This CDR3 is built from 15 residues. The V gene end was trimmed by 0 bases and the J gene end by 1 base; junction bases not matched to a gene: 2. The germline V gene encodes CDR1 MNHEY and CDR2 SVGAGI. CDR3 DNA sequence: TGTGCCAGCAGTTACTCTAGGGGGCCGAACACTGAAGCTTTCTTT. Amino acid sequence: CASSYSRGPNTEAFF.

CDR3 loop: CASSIVRGAGAGELFF. DNA for the CDR3: TGTGCCAGTAGTATAGTCCGGGGGGCCGGCGCCGGGGAGCTGTTTTTT. The V call is TRBV19, the J call TRBJ2-2, with D possibly TRBD2 on 7 matching bases. CDR1 is LNHDA, CDR2 SQIVND, per germline (reference sequence). V was clipped by 1 base and J by 6 bases, with 15 bases between them. The CDR3 has 16 amino acids.

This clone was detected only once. The CDR3 region is CASRGDFNTGELFF. Written as DNA, the CDR3 is TGTGCTAGCAGGGGGGATTTTAACACCGGGGAGCTGTTTTTT. The V call is TRBV12-5, the J call TRBJ2-2; possible D gene TRBD1, 7 bases. The CDR3 length is 14 residues. V lost 9 bases and J lost 2, with 13 bases in between. CDR1 LGHNT and CDR2 FRNRAP come from the germline V gene.

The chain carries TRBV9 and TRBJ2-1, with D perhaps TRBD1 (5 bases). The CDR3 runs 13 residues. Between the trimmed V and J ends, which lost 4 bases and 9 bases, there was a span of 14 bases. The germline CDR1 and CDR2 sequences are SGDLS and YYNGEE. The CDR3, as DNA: TGTGCCAGCAGCTTAACCCTTGGGGCTGAGCAGTTCTTC. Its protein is CASSLTLGAEQFF.

The CDR3, as DNA: TGTGCCAGCATCGGCAGCGGGAGGGCCCTCCGGTCACAGTTCTTC. Protein sequence: CASIGSGRALRSQFF. V usage is TRBV28 and J usage is TRBJ2-1; TRBD2 matches at 10 bases. J gave up 13 bases and V 7 bases, and 16 bases lay outside the gene matches. This CDR3 has 15 residues. Germline V gene sequence: CDR1 MDHEN, CDR2 SYDVKM.

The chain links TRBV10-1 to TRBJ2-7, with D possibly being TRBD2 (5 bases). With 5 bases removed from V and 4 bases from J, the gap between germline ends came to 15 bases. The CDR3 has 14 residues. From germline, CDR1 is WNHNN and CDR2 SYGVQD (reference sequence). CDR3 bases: TGCGCCAGCAGTCCGGGAATTACGGATTACGAGCAGTACTTC. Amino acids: CASSPGITDYEQYF.

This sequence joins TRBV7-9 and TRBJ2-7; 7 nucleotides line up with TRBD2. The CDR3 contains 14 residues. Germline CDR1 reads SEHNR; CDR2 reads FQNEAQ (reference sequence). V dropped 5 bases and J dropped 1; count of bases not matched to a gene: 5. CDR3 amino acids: CASSRLGGSYEQYF. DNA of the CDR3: TGTGCCAGCAGCCGGCTGGGGGGGTCCTACGAGCAGTACTTC.

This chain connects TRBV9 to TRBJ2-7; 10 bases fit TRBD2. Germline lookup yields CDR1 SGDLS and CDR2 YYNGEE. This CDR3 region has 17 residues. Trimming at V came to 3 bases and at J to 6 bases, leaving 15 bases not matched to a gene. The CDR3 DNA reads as TGTGCCAGCAGCGCTACTAGCGGGATCGGGCTGGGAACCGAGCAGTACTTC. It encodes CASSATSGIGLGTEQYF.